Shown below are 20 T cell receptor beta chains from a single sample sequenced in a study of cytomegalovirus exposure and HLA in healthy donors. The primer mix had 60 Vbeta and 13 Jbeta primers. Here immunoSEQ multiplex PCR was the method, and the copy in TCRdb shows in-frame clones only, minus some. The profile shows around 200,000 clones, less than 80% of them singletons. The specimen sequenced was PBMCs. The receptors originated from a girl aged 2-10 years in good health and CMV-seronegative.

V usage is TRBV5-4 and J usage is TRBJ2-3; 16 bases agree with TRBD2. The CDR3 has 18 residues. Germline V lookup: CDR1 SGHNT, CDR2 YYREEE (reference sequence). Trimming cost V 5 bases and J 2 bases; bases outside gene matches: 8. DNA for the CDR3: TGTGCCAGCAGGGCGGGACTAGCGGGGGGGCAGAACACAGATACGCAGTATTTT. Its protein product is CASRAGLAGGQNTDTQYF.

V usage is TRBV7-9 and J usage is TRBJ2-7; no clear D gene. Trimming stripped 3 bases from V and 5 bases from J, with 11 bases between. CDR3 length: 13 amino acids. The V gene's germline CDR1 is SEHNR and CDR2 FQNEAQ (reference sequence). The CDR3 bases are TGTGCCAGCAGCTTCCCCGAGAGGCACGAGCAGTACTTC. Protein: CASSFPERHEQYF.

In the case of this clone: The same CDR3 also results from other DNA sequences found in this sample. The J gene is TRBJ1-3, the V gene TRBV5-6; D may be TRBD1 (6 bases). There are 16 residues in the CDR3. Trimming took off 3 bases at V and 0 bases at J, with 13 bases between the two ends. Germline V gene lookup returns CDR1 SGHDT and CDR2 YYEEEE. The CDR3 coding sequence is TGTGCCAGCAGCTATATCTACAGGGCCTCTGGAAACACCATATATTTT. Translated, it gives CASSYIYRASGNTIYF.

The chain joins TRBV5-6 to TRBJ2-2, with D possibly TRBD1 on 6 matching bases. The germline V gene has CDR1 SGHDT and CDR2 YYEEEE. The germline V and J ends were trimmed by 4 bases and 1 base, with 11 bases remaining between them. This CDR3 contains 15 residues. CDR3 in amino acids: CASSTGTRNTGELFF. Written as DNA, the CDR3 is TGTGCCAGCAGCACCGGGACACGGAACACCGGGGAGCTGTTTTTT.

CDR3 in DNA: TGTGCCAGCAGCGTAGTGTCTCGGCGGTTGAACACTGAAGCTTTCTTT. It specifies CASSVVSRRLNTEAFF. The chain carries TRBV9 and TRBJ1-1; no firm D call. This CDR3 spans 16 amino acids. V gave up 0 bases and J gave up 0 bases, with 12 bases separating them. Germline V gene data show CDR1 as SGDLS and CDR2 as YYNGEE.

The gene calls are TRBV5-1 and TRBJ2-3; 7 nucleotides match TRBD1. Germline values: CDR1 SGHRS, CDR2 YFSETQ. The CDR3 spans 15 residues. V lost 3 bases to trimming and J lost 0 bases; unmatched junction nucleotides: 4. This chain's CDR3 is CASSWTGVSTDTQYF. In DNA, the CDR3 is TGCGCCAGCAGCTGGACAGGCGTAAGCACAGATACGCAGTATTTT.

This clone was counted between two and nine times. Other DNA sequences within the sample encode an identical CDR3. The CDR3 DNA reads TGTGCCAGCAGCCTCAGCTCCTACGAGCAGTACTTC. Translation gives CASSLSSYEQYF. This chain links TRBV7-9 with TRBJ2-7; unclear D gene. The germline V and J ends were trimmed by 5 bases and 0 bases, with 5 bases remaining between them. This CDR3 contains 12 residues. CDR1 is SEHNR and CDR2 is FQNEAQ in the germline V gene (reference sequence). The complete variable domain, with remaining parts taken from reference TRBV7-9 and TRBJ2-7, reads DTGVSQNPRHKITKRGQNVTFRCDPISEHNRLYWYRQTLGQGPEFLTYFQNEAQLEKSRLLSDRFSAERPKGSFSTLEIQRTEQGDSAMYLCASSLSSYEQYFGPGTRLTVT.

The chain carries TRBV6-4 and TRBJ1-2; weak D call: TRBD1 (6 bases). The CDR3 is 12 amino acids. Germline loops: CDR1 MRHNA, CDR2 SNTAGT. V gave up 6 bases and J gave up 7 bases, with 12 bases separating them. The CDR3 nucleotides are TGTGCCAGCAGCTCAGGGGCTCGTGGCTACACCTTC. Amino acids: CASSSGARGYTF.

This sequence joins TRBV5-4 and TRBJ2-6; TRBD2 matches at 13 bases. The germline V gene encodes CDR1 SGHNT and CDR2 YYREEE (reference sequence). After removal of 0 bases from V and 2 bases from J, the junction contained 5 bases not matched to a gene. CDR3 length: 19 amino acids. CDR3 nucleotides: TGTGCCAGCAGCTTGGGCCGGACTAGCGGGAGTACTGGGGCCAACGTCCTGACTTTC. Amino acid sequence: CASSLGRTSGSTGANVLTF. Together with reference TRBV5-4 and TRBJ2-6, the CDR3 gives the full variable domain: ETGVTQSPTHLIKTRGQQVTLRCSSQSGHNTVSWYQQALGQGPQFIFQYYREEENGRGNFPPRFSGLQFPNYSSELNVNALELDDSALYLCASSLGRTSGSTGANVLTFGAGSRLTVL.

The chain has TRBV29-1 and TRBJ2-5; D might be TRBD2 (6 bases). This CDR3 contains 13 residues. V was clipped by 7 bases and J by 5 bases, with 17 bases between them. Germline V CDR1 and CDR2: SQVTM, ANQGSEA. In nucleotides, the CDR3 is TGCAGCGCAGCAAGACTAGTTCTTGAGACCCAGTACTTC. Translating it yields CSAARLVLETQYF.

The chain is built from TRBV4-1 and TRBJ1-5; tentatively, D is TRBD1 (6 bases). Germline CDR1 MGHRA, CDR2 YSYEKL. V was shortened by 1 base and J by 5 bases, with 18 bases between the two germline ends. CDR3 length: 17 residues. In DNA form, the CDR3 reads TGCGCCAGCAGCCAAGTTCCCAACGCAGGGGCCCATCAGCCCCAGCATTTT. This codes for CASSQVPNAGAHQPQHF.

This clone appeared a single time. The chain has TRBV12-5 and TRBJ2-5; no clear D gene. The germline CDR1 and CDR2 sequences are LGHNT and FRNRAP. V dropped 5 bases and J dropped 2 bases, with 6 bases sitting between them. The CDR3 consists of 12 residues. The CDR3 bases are TGTGCTAGTGGTCTAAAGCAAGAGACCCAGTACTTC. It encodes CASGLKQETQYF.

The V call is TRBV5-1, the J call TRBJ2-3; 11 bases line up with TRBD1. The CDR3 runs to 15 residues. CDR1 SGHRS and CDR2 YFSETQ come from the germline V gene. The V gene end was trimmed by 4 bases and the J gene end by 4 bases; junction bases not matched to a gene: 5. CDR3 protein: CASSQGQGGPDTQYF. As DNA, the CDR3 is TGCGCCAGCAGCCAGGGACAGGGGGGACCAGATACGCAGTATTTT.

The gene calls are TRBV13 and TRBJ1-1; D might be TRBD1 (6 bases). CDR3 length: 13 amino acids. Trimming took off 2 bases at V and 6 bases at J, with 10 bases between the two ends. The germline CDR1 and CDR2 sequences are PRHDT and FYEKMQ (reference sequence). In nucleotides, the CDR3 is TGTGCCAGCAGCTTAAGGGGGAGCCCTGAAGCTTTCTTT. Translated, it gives CASSLRGSPEAFF.

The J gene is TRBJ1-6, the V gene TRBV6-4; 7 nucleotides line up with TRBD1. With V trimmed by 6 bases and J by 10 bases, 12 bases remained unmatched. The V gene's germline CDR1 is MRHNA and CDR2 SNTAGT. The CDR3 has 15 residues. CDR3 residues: CASSVEQGIQSPLHF. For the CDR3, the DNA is TGTGCCAGCAGCGTCGAACAGGGGATCCAGTCACCCCTCCACTTT.

This chain's CDR3 is CASSQGQGVIETQYF. The CDR3 DNA reads as TGCGCCAGCAGCCAAGGACAGGGGGTTATAGAGACCCAGTACTTC. This chain links TRBV5-1 with TRBJ2-5; 10 nucleotides match TRBD1. Germline V gives CDR1 SGHRS, CDR2 YFSETQ. V lost 4 bases, J lost 4 bases, and 7 bases stayed unmatched. CDR3 length: 15 amino acids.

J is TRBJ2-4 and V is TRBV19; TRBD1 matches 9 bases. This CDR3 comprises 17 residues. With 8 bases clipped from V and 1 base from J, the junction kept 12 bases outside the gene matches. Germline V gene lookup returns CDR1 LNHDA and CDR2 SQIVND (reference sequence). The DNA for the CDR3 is TGTGCCAGTGCCGGGACAGGGACGAGTTGGGCCAAAAACATTCAGTACTTC. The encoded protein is CASAGTGTSWAKNIQYF.

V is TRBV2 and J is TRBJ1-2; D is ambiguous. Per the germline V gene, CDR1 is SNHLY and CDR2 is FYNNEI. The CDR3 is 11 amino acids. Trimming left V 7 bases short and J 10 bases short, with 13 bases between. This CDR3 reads CASTPGGVYTF. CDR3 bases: TGTGCCAGCACCCCGGGTGGCGTCTACACCTTC.

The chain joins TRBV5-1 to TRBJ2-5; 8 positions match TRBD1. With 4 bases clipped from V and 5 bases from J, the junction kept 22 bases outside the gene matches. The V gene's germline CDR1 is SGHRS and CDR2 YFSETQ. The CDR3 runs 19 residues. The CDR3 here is CASSPSRRSAPGGWETQYF. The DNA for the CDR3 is TGCGCCAGCAGCCCATCCAGACGATCGGCTCCAGGGGGCTGGGAGACCCAGTACTTC.

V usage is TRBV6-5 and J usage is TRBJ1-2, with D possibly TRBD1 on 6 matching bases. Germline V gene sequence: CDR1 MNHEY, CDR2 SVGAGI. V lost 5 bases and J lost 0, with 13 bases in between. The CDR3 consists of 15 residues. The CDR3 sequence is CASSKRQATNYGYTF. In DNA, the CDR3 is TGTGCCAGCAGTAAAAGACAGGCGACTAACTATGGCTACACCTTC.